Sequencing of this T cell receptor (beta chain) was carried out in a study of cytomegalovirus exposure and HLA in healthy donors. Study results and caveats: CMV serostatus alone was available as immune exposure information.

The study ran its PCR with 60 Vbeta and 13 Jbeta primers. Assay: immunoSEQ multiplex PCR; the TCRdb copy retains only in-frame clones and omits some. The sample gives a few hundred thousand clones, more than 80% of which show up once; about 3.1% is in the top ten. For this clone: Its antigen is unidentified.

The CDR3 spans 14 residues. Germline V CDR1 and CDR2: SNHLY, FYNNEI. V was trimmed by 8 bases and J by 3 bases, leaving 16 bases between them. The chain is built from TRBV2 and TRBJ1-2; D not certain. The sequencing sample was made of PBMCs. The receptor was isolated from a man between 25 and 39 years old in good health and CMV-seronegative. The CDR3 coding sequence is TGTGCCAGCCGGCACGACCCGGGTGACTATGGCTACACCTTC. Residues: CASRHDPGDYGYTF.